These 10 T cell receptor beta chains came from one sample sequenced in a study of blood T cell repertoires in COVID-19. Profiled with immunoSEQ multiplex PCR; TCRdb holds only in-frame clones, not every one. The data hold approximately 100,000 clones, with 82% observed a single time. Material for sequencing was peripheral blood. These receptors all come from a man between 60 and 75 years old with acute or convalescent COVID-19.

This chain uses TRBV15 with TRBJ2-3, with 9 bases matching TRBD2. The CDR3 sequence is 15 residues long. Unmatched junction bases numbered 3, after V lost 1 base and J lost 4 bases. Germline V gene lookup returns CDR1 LNHNV and CDR2 YYDKDF (reference sequence). The CDR3: CATSRVAGVADTQYF. As DNA, the CDR3 is TGTGCCACCAGCAGAGTAGCGGGGGTAGCAGATACGCAGTATTTT.

The CDR3 sequence: CASSSRQAKNEKLFF. CDR3 nucleotides: TGTGCCAGCAGCTCTCGACAGGCAAAAAATGAAAAACTGTTTTTT. The rearrangement uses TRBV3-1 (or the pseudogene TRBV3-2) and TRBJ1-4, with D perhaps TRBD1 (6 bases). The CDR3 spans 15 residues. V lost 5 bases and J lost 5, with 15 bases in between. CDR1 is LGHDT and CDR2 is YNNKEL in the germline V gene (reference sequence).

The rearrangement uses TRBV10-2 and TRBJ2-1; D possibly corresponds to TRBD2 (6 bases). The V gene lost 8 bases and the J gene lost 7 bases, with 6 bases spanning the gap. This CDR3 comprises 10 residues. CDR1 and CDR2 (germline): WSHSY, SAAADI. The CDR3 region is CASGGNEQFF. The CDR3 nucleotides read TGCGCCAGCGGGGGGAATGAGCAGTTCTTC.

The sample holds one count of this clone. The genes are TRBV5-1 and TRBJ2-1, with TRBD1 as a possible D gene (6 bases). Trimming took off 1 base at V and 4 bases at J, with 9 bases between the two ends. The CDR3 totals 14 residues. Germline loops: CDR1 SGHRS, CDR2 YFSETQ. The CDR3 DNA follows: TGCGCCAGCAGCTTGACAGGACAGTACAATGAGCAGTTCTTC. Amino acids: CASSLTGQYNEQFF.

This clone was detected only a few times. The chain links TRBV7-3 to TRBJ2-3; no definite D call. The CDR3 extends over 13 amino acids. The germline V gene encodes CDR1 SGHTA and CDR2 FQGTGA. Trimming stripped 1 base from V and 4 bases from J, with 6 bases between. The CDR3 DNA follows: TGTGCCAGCAGCTTAAGAGGCTCAGATACGCAGTATTTT. Protein product: CASSLRGSDTQYF.

This clone turned up a few times. V usage is TRBV6-5 and J usage is TRBJ2-3; TRBD2 might be the D (6 bases). The CDR3 loop spans 15 amino acids. Trimming removed 6 bases at V and 0 bases at J, with 13 bases between. Germline V gene sequence: CDR1 MNHEY, CDR2 SVGAGI. CDR3 bases: TGTGCCAGCAGATCCCGGGGACTGAGCACAGATACGCAGTATTTT. Protein sequence: CASRSRGLSTDTQYF.

In its sample, this clone was seen a few times. V and J are TRBV5-1 and TRBJ2-3; 9 bases line up with TRBD1. The ends lost 7 bases at V and 3 bases at J; junction bases unmatched: 9. Germline V gives CDR1 SGHRS, CDR2 YFSETQ. CDR3 size: 15 residues. CDR3 sequence: CASALQGAGTDTQYF. The CDR3 DNA follows: TGCGCCAGCGCCCTACAGGGGGCAGGGACAGATACGCAGTATTTT.

The chain employs TRBV19 and TRBJ1-5; tentative D call: TRBD1 (5 bases). The length of the CDR3 is 13 residues. Germline CDR1 is LNHDA and CDR2 is SQIVND (reference sequence). V was trimmed by 6 bases and J by 7 bases, leaving 13 bases between them. CDR3 region: CASRVRRGQPQHF. The CDR3 DNA reads as TGTGCCAGTAGAGTCAGGCGGGGGCAGCCCCAGCATTTT.

The chain combines TRBV9 with TRBJ2-2, with TRBD2 as a possible D gene (6 bases). V lost 4 bases and J lost 5, with 18 bases in between. Per germline, CDR1 SGDLS and CDR2 YYNGEE. The CDR3 extends over 16 amino acids. CDR3 DNA sequence: TGTGCCAGCAGCCCCCGAGGCGGGGTAGGGACCGGGGAGCTGTTTTTT. Amino acid sequence: CASSPRGGVGTGELFF.

With regard to this clone: The same CDR3 is also encoded by other DNA sequences in this sample. The chain links TRBV7-2 to TRBJ2-1; possibly TRBD2 for D (5 bases). The CDR3 has 14 residues. Trimming left V 1 base short and J 7 bases short, with 11 bases between. The germline V gene encodes CDR1 SGHTA and CDR2 FQGNSA. The CDR3 bases are TGTGCCAGCAGCTTAGGAGGGAGCACTAATGAGCAGTTCTTC. Its protein product is CASSLGGSTNEQFF.